This is a list of T cell receptor beta chains from one sample in a study of cytomegalovirus exposure and HLA in healthy donors. TCRdb's table, derived via immunoSEQ multiplex PCR, lists solely in-frame clones and lacks some. The table includes around 85,000 clones, roughly 72% detected once. The specimen was PBMCs. The receptors come from a man aged 25 to 40 in good health and CMV-seropositive. The CDR3 runs from the conserved cysteine through the conserved F or W. Fields, in order: V gene, clone size, J gene, D gene, CDR3 length, CDR3 protein, CDR3 DNA. A D gene is named only where the DNA matches it firmly. A row's size may be missing; if present it is once, few, many or a size class.

v_gene: TRBV7-7
abundance: -
j_gene: TRBJ2-5
d_gene: TRBD2
len: 14
CDR3aa: CASSLGLAEEAQYF
CDR3nt: TGTGCCAGCAGCTTGGGACTAGCGGAGGAGGCCCAGTACTTC

v_gene: TRBV19
abundance: -
j_gene: TRBJ1-2
d_gene: TRBD1
len: 15
CDR3aa: CASSILGGVNYGYTF
CDR3nt: TGTGCCAGTAGTATACTAGGGGGCGTGAACTATGGCTACACCTTC

v_gene: TRBV5-1
abundance: -
j_gene: TRBJ1-6
d_gene: -
len: 14
CDR3aa: CASSIGPGSQPLHF
CDR3nt: TGCGCCAGCAGCATCGGGCCGGGGAGTCAACCCCTCCACTTT

v_gene: TRBV7-9
abundance: -
j_gene: TRBJ2-1
d_gene: TRBD2
len: 15
CDR3aa: CASSSDSGGYNEQFF
CDR3nt: TGTGCCAGCAGCTCCGACTCGGGGGGCTACAATGAGCAGTTCTTC

v_gene: TRBV15
abundance: -
j_gene: TRBJ2-3
d_gene: -
len: 14
CDR3aa: CATSRELVGDTQYF
CDR3nt: TGTGCCACCAGCAGAGAACTAGTCGGAGATACGCAGTATTTT

v_gene: TRBV30
abundance: -
j_gene: TRBJ2-1
d_gene: -
len: 16
CDR3aa: CAWSVPLMSSYNEQFF
CDR3nt: TGTGCCTGGAGTGTACCCCTCATGAGCTCCTACAATGAGCAGTTCTTC

v_gene: TRBV7-9
abundance: -
j_gene: TRBJ2-7
d_gene: -
len: 16
CDR3aa: CASSLNTGLRWYEQYF
CDR3nt: TGTGCCAGCAGCTTAAATACGGGATTGCGGTGGTACGAGCAGTACTTC

v_gene: TRBV11-3
abundance: -
j_gene: TRBJ2-1
d_gene: -
len: 15
CDR3aa: CASSSREASYNEQFF
CDR3nt: TGTGCCAGCAGCTCTAGGGAGGCTTCCTACAATGAGCAGTTCTTC

v_gene: TRBV27
abundance: -
j_gene: TRBJ2-2
d_gene: TRBD2
len: 16
CDR3aa: CASSLRLAPRSGELFF
CDR3nt: TGTGCCAGCAGTCTCCGACTAGCCCCGCGGAGCGGGGAGCTGTTTTTT

v_gene: TRBV7-9
abundance: -
j_gene: TRBJ2-2
d_gene: TRBD2
len: 16
CDR3aa: CASSSGLAGGTGELFF
CDR3nt: TGTGCCAGCAGCTCGGGGCTAGCGGGAGGCACCGGGGAGCTGTTTTTT

v_gene: TRBV28
abundance: few
j_gene: TRBJ1-1
d_gene: TRBD1
len: 14
CDR3aa: CASSPPGQAYSAFF
CDR3nt: TGTGCCAGCAGTCCCCCGGGACAGGCTTACTCAGCTTTCTTT

v_gene: TRBV7-9
abundance: -
j_gene: TRBJ2-7
d_gene: TRBD1
len: 12
CDR3aa: CSSTGESYEQYF
CDR3nt: TGTTCCAGTACAGGGGAAAGCTACGAGCAGTACTTC

v_gene: TRBV10-3
abundance: -
j_gene: TRBJ1-1
d_gene: TRBD1
len: 15
CDR3aa: CAISDRGVGNTEAFF
CDR3nt: TGTGCCATCAGCGACAGGGGCGTGGGGAACACTGAAGCTTTCTTT

v_gene: TRBV6-5
abundance: -
j_gene: TRBJ2-7
d_gene: -
len: 13
CDR3aa: CASSTTLSDEQYF
CDR3nt: TGTGCCAGCAGTACGACATTGTCCGACGAGCAGTACTTC

v_gene: TRBV2
abundance: -
j_gene: TRBJ1-5
d_gene: -
len: 16
CDR3aa: CASSEDGGMGNQPQHF
CDR3nt: TGTGCCAGCAGTGAAGACGGGGGAATGGGCAATCAGCCCCAGCATTTT

v_gene: TRBV6-5
abundance: -
j_gene: TRBJ1-2
d_gene: TRBD1
len: 16
CDR3aa: CASSSHRGRDGYGYPF
CDR3nt: TGTGCCAGCAGTTCTCACAGGGGAAGGGACGGCTATGGCTACCCCTTC

v_gene: TRBV6-1
abundance: -
j_gene: TRBJ1-2
d_gene: TRBD1
len: 12
CDR3aa: CASNEPTGSYTF
CDR3nt: TGTGCCAGCAACGAGCCGACAGGGAGCTACACCTTC

v_gene: TRBV10-3
abundance: -
j_gene: TRBJ1-6
d_gene: -
len: 15
CDR3aa: CAISESAGATSPLHF
CDR3nt: TGTGCCATCAGTGAGTCCGCAGGGGCCACTTCACCCCTCCACTTT

v_gene: TRBV5-8
abundance: -
j_gene: TRBJ1-1
d_gene: -
len: 15
CDR3aa: CASSLGGLGWTEAFF
CDR3nt: TGTGCCAGCAGCTTGGGGGGGCTTGGGTGGACTGAAGCTTTCTTT

v_gene: TRBV6-5
abundance: -
j_gene: TRBJ1-1
d_gene: -
len: 14
CDR3aa: CASSYSDSDTEAFF
CDR3nt: TGTGCCAGCAGTTACTCGGACAGCGACACTGAAGCTTTCTTT

v_gene: TRBV6-1
abundance: few
j_gene: TRBJ1-5
d_gene: -
len: 15
CDR3aa: CASSGRDTLLEPQHF
CDR3nt: TGTGCCAGCAGTGGCCGGGACACCCTCCTAGAGCCCCAGCATTTT

v_gene: TRBV18
abundance: -
j_gene: TRBJ2-5
d_gene: TRBD1
len: 15
CDR3aa: CASSRLGTGQETQYF
CDR3nt: TGTGCCAGCTCACGCTTAGGGACAGGGCAAGAGACCCAGTACTTC

v_gene: TRBV6-1
abundance: -
j_gene: TRBJ2-3
d_gene: TRBD2
len: 16
CDR3aa: CASSDGLAGVVDTQYF
CDR3nt: TGTGCCAGCAGTGATGGACTAGCGGGAGTAGTGGATACGCAGTATTTT

v_gene: TRBV4-1
abundance: -
j_gene: TRBJ1-1
d_gene: -
len: 15
CDR3aa: CASSQEVDVGEPAFF
CDR3nt: TGCGCCAGCAGCCAAGAAGTGGATGTGGGCGAGCCAGCTTTCTTT

v_gene: TRBV30
abundance: once
j_gene: TRBJ2-2
d_gene: -
len: 14
CDR3aa: CAWSGRPSTGELFF
CDR3nt: TGTGCCTGGTCCGGGAGACCGAGCACCGGGGAGCTGTTTTTT